Presented here are 9 T cell receptor beta chains from one specimen sequenced in a study of shared clonotypes between healthy human individuals (dated by TCRdb to the early 2020s). CD8 naive samples consisted of CD45RO-negative cells that were positively selected for CCR7, yielding a CD45RA+CCR7+ population without TemRA cells. To prepare the library, the immunoSEQ multiplex PCR assay was applied. TCRdb provides this immuneACCESS table in a form limited to in-frame rearrangements. Some clones are lacking; in checked studies, under half of them reflect an unresolved V gene, and why the rest are absent is not known. The sample table contains about 1,900,000 clones; only one count was recorded for roughly 94% of them. The ten largest clones add up to less than 1.5% of the sample. What was sequenced was naive CD8+ T cells sorted from blood. The meaning of the sample's cell subset or site label: CD45RA+CCR7+. The receptor source for this set is a man between 18 and 29 years old in good health.

The chain has TRBV7-9 and TRBJ1-2; TRBD1 agrees at 8 bases. This CDR3 is 14 amino acids long. The germline CDR1 and CDR2 sequences are SEHNR and FQNEAQ (reference sequence). The ends lost 6 bases at V and 4 bases at J; junction bases unmatched: 7. The CDR3 spells CASSPTGAAYGYTF. In nucleotides, the CDR3 is TGTGCCAGCAGTCCGACAGGGGCAGCCTATGGCTACACCTTC.

The rearrangement joins TRBV27 to TRBJ2-1; weak D call: TRBD2 (6 bases). V was cut by 6 bases and J by 4 bases, with 22 bases left in between. This CDR3 is 17 amino acids long. Germline-derived CDR1 and CDR2 are MNHEY and SMNVEV (reference sequence). CDR3 in amino acids: CASSLVGVGGVYNEQFF. The CDR3 region has the DNA TGTGCCAGCAGCCTCGTGGGTGTCGGGGGAGTATACAATGAGCAGTTCTTC.

J is TRBJ2-2 and V is TRBV13, with 8 positions matching TRBD1. CDR1 and CDR2 (germline): PRHDT, FYEKMQ (reference sequence). This CDR3 contains 13 residues. After removal of 10 bases from V and 7 bases from J, the junction contained 8 bases not matched to a gene. This chain's CDR3 is CATRTGRNGELFF. CDR3 coding DNA: TGTGCCACGCGGACAGGGAGGAACGGGGAGCTGTTTTTT.

J is TRBJ2-4 and V is TRBV2; a weak D match, TRBD1 (5 bases). The V end was cut by 4 bases, the J end by 0 bases, with 10 bases between. The germline V gene has CDR1 SNHLY and CDR2 FYNNEI. The CDR3 is made up of 15 amino acids. The CDR3 region has the DNA TGTGCCAGCAGTGTGTCACAGGTAGCCAAAAACATTCAGTACTTC. Translation: CASSVSQVAKNIQYF.

The DNA for the CDR3 is TGTGCCAGCAATAACAGGGACAATGAGCAGTTCTTC. Translating gives CASNNRDNEQFF. The rearrangement uses TRBV9 and TRBJ2-1, with a weak D call TRBD1 (6 bases). Deletions cut 6 bases from V and 5 bases from J, with 9 bases between. The CDR3 sequence is 12 residues long. Germline CDR1 reads SGDLS; CDR2 reads YYNGEE.

The V gene is TRBV5-1, the J gene TRBJ2-3, with D perhaps matching TRBD1 (5 bases). This CDR3 contains 15 residues. With 5 bases removed from V and 2 bases from J, the gap between germline ends came to 15 bases. Per the germline V gene, CDR1 is SGHRS and CDR2 is YFSETQ. CDR3 DNA sequence: TGCGCCAGCAGACCCACTACAGGATTCACAGATACGCAGTATTTT. Amino acids: CASRPTTGFTDTQYF.

The chain employs TRBV7-8 and TRBJ2-5, with a tentative D call TRBD1 (5 bases). Per the germline V gene, CDR1 is SGHVS and CDR2 is FQNEAQ. V lost 8 bases to trimming and J lost 2 bases, with 18 bases between them. This CDR3 region has 15 residues. This CDR3 reads CASSKGAPGQETQYF. CDR3 bases: TGTGCCAGCTCAAAAGGGGCCCCCGGACAAGAGACCCAGTACTTC.

Points on this clone: The same CDR3 also results from other DNA sequences found in this sample. The chain is built from TRBV27 and TRBJ2-2, with 7 bases fitting TRBD2. Per germline, CDR1 MNHEY and CDR2 SMNVEV (reference sequence). The CDR3 covers 13 residues. Trimming removed 5 bases from V and 7 bases from J; junction bases left unmatched: 4. The CDR3 spells CASSPPGGGELFF. The CDR3 DNA reads as TGTGCCAGCAGTCCGCCGGGAGGCGGGGAGCTGTTTTTT.

The V and J genes are TRBV5-6 and TRBJ2-7; possibly TRBD1 for D (6 bases). The CDR3 extends over 15 amino acids. Germline V gives CDR1 SGHDT, CDR2 YYEEEE. Between the trimmed V and J ends, which lost 0 bases and 2 bases, there was a span of 12 bases. CDR3 in DNA: TGTGCCAGCAGCTTGGTGCCAGGGGAGACCTACGAGCAGTACTTC. This translates into CASSLVPGETYEQYF. The full variable domain, with the rest looked up from reference TRBV5-6 and TRBJ2-7, is DAGVTQSPTHLIKTRGQQVTLRCSPKSGHDTVSWYQQALGQGPQFIFQYYEEEERQRGNFPDRFSGHQFPNYSSELNVNALLLGDSALYLCASSLVPGETYEQYFGPGTRLTVT.